This T cell receptor (beta chain) was recorded in a study of shared clonotypes between healthy human individuals. This clone has just one count. Its antigen is as yet unknown. Germline-derived CDR1 and CDR2 are MNHNS and SASEGT. Trimming removed 3 bases from V and 3 bases from J; junction bases left unmatched: 9. The CDR3 is made up of 16 amino acids. Both subsets, CD45RA+ naive and CD45RA-negative memory, were split from the CD4+ cells. The method was immunoSEQ multiplex PCR; TCRdb's version includes in-frame clones alone and lacks a portion of them. The sample contains more than 2,000,000 clones, roughly nine tenths of which appear only once. Study-level findings and limits: Sampling covered nothing but blood. Tissue TCR repertoires likely differ from those found in blood. A handful of donors had 4% to 5% of their naive CD4 clonotypes in common. Across subsets, estimated richness was generally greater for naive than for memory populations.

The rearrangement links TRBV6-1 to TRBJ2-5; 8 bases match TRBD2. Sequenced sample: naive CD4+ T cells sorted from blood. Subset specified: CD45RA+ positively selected. This clonotype was obtained from a man aged 18 to 29 in good health. The CDR3 region is CASSDYTLAGEETQYF. CDR3 in DNA: TGTGCCAGCAGTGACTACACGCTAGCGGGCGAAGAGACCCAGTACTTC.